This TCR beta chain was obtained from a study of T cell responses to AZD1222 COVID-19 vaccine. For the study at large: Pooled in the analysis were second doses at about 4 or about 12 weeks.

As for this clone: Antigen specificity is unknown.

Deletions cut 2 bases from V and 2 bases from J, with 13 bases between. Germline lookup yields CDR1 KGHSH and CDR2 LQKENI. This CDR3 is built from 16 residues. Clones were read by immunoSEQ multiplex PCR, and TCRdb kept only the in-frame ones, dropping some. In the table there are 120,000 or so clones, approximately 85% of which are singletons. Study-wide points: Donors were largely white British and mainly female; clonal diversity was possibly underestimated.

This sequence joins TRBV18 and TRBJ1-5; the D gene is possibly TRBD1 (6 bases). The TCR sequence derives from an adult in good health. This specimen was peripheral blood, taken on day 0 of AZD1222 vaccination. The DNA of the CDR3 is TGTGCCAGCTCACCAGCAACAGGGACTGGCAATCAGCCCCAGCATTTT. It codes for CASSPATGTGNQPQHF.